This T cell receptor (beta chain) was identified during a study of T cells and copy number aberrations in small-cell lung cancer listed by TCRdb under 2021. Study-level background: To relate T cell metrics to mutations and copy number aberrations, the same tumor regions underwent both TCR repertoire sequencing and whole-exome sequencing. Tumor TCR data existed for 17 patients, and about 15 patients had TCR data from both tumor tissue and normal tissue. Overall study results and their limits: All specimens consisted of formalin-fixed paraffin-embedded tissue, which is known to introduce sequencing artifacts. The study was limited by a small sample size because surgical resection is uncommon in small-cell lung cancer, and the findings require validation. Tumor T-cell density, richness and clonality were negatively correlated with higher copy number aberration burden. Lower T-cell density, richness and clonality were observed in tumors than in adjacent lung tissue, although the difference in density was not significant. High heterogeneity of the TCR repertoire was observed across regions, with roughly 79.9-97.7% of clones restricted to a single region, representing a lower overlap than in localized NSCLC.

Using multiplexed V- and J-gene primers, the immunoSEQ hsTCRB Kit amplified TCR-beta CDR3 regions from genomic DNA. Unique DNA barcodes were added in a second PCR, and the samples were pooled together with one negative control and one positive control. Sequencing of the pooled TCR-beta libraries was performed on an Illumina MiSeq using a 150-cycle paired-end protocol. In the original analysis: Raw sequencing data were processed by Adaptive Biotechnologies into a report with normalized, annotated TCR-beta repertoires. To compute T-cell density, TCR-beta templates were normalized to usable DNA, with usable DNA estimated through amplification of housekeeping genes. Richness was the count of unique rearrangements, and clonality was defined as 1 minus Pielou's evenness. The Jaccard index, the Morisita overlap index, and the proportion of shared top-20 clonotypes were used to quantify intratumor TCR heterogeneity between regions. The clones in this table, taken by TCRdb from immuneACCESS, are in-frame only. Not every clone is retained; where verified, under half of the shortfall comes from an unresolved V gene, and the cause of the rest is unknown. V, J and clone size are those of that table, while D and trimming were read from the DNA. Within this sample are 1,000 to 1,500 clones, with roughly 83% of them counted one time only. Of the sample, approximately 2.8% falls within the top ten clones.

From V the trimming removes 2 bases and from J it removes 8 bases, while the gene matches leave 7 bases of the junction unaccounted for. For CDR1 and CDR2, the germline V gene lists SGHTA and FQGNSA. The CDR3 measures 16 amino acids from cysteine to phenylalanine. Of all the DNA, just the CDR3 is kept, 48 bases in frame from base 1. Donors were patients with limited-stage small-cell lung cancer who underwent surgical resection in Hangzhou, China, between the late 2000s and the early 2020s. Every donor went straight to surgery with no preoperative chemotherapy or radiotherapy, and no donor was given immunotherapy either before or after surgery. All 19 patients in the sequenced cohort were smokers or heavy second-hand smokers. To represent spatial heterogeneity of the primary tumors, three regions were collected from each tumor FFPE block using a grid approach. Tumor regions were macrodissected for enrichment of malignant cells, and only regions expected to yield at least 150 ng DNA were selected. To characterize T cell repertoire heterogeneity, the study applied multi-region TCR-beta sequencing to resected limited-stage small-cell lung cancers and to tumor-adjacent lung tissue. The AllPrep DNA/RNA FFPE Kit (Qiagen) was used to extract genomic DNA from the FFPE tissue.

This clone was picked up a small number of times. Its antigen is currently not known. No much larger clonotype is one base removed from it; base qualities were not supplied. Source material: tumor tissue. The sequence joins TRBV7-2 to TRBJ2-1, and TRBD2 aligns with 12 junction nucleotides. The sequence was collected from a woman aged 50 to 60 with small cell lung cancer. This receptor has the CDR3 CASSLRWTSGADEQFF. The sequenced DNA is TGTGCCAGCAGCTTAAGGTGGACTAGCGGGGCGGATGAGCAGTTCTTC.